This entry concerns a single T cell receptor (beta chain). The antigen remains unidentified. The entry originates in a study of blood T cells in healthy people across ages. General observations from the study: Older age went with lower TCR beta diversity per million T cells, in a roughly linear way.

Trimming stripped 4 bases from V and 7 bases from J, with 8 bases between. Germline V gene sequence: CDR1 ENHRY, CDR2 SYGVKD. There are 12 residues in the CDR3. Isolation per sample recovered at least 7 million PBMCs. A second about 7 to 11 cycle PCR used barcoded and J-beta primers. The authors tagged each cDNA molecule using a template-switch adaptor with 12 random nucleotides. MiXCR was run by TCRdb on the 5' RACE reads, yielding one entry per CDR3 protein. In the table there are about 670,000 distinct CDR3 sequences, around 41% of which are singletons. Sequencing input: blood. The J gene is TRBJ2-1, the V gene TRBV10-3; the D is unclear. The source is a man older than 75 in good health. The CDR3 here is CAISAEVNEQFF. The CDR3 bases are TGTGCCATCAGTGCCGAGGTAAATGAGCAGTTCTTC.